The present T cell receptor (beta chain) was sequenced within a study of blood T cell repertoires in COVID-19. About the research overall: Samples came from the United States, Italy and Spain, spanning acute and convalescent COVID-19.

Those enrolled, adults aged 18 to 89 years, came from about two dozen US areas. Self-reported history from a screening survey and questionnaire set each donor's cohort. Losses at the gene ends were 5 bases for V and 1 base for J; bases not matched to a gene: 10. CDR1 is SGHVS and CDR2 is FQNEAQ in the germline V gene. This CDR3 spans 18 amino acids. The data were produced by immunoSEQ multiplex PCR, yet TCRdb's version contains in-frame clones alone and is incomplete. Here the sample spans roughly 250,000 clones, roughly 91% being singletons. The sequence was collected from a woman between 40 and 55 years old with acute COVID-19. This chain uses TRBV7-8 with TRBJ2-7; 14 nucleotides line up with TRBD2. Sequencing was carried out using PBMCs or T cells enriched from blood (not recorded which). The DNA of the CDR3 is TGTGCCAGCAGCCGAGGACTAGCGGGGGGCGCCGGATCCTACGAGCAGTACTTC. Encoded protein: CASSRGLAGGAGSYEQYF. The whole variable domain, filled in from reference TRBV7-8 and TRBJ2-7, reads GAGVSQSPRYKVAKRGQDVALRCDPISGHVSLFWYQQALGQGPEFLTYFQNEAQLDKSGLPSDRFFAERPEGSVSTLKIQRTQQEDSAVYLCASSRGLAGGAGSYEQYFGPGTRLTVT.